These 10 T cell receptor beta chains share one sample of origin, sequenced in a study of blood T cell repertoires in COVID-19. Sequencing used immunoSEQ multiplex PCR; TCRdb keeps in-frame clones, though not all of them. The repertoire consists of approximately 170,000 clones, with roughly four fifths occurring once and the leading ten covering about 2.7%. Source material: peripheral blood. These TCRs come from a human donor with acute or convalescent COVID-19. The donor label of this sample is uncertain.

Written as DNA, the CDR3 is TGTGCCAGCTCGACGGGTAGCAATCAGCCCCAGCATTTT. Residues: CASSTGSNQPQHF. This chain joins TRBV18 and TRBJ1-5; D gene unclear. Germline V CDR1 and CDR2: KGHSH, LQKENI. CDR3 size: 13 residues. V shed 6 bases and J shed 0 bases, with 6 bases lying between them. The full variable domain, with the rest looked up from reference TRBV18 and TRBJ1-5, is NAGVMQNPRHLVRRRGQEARLRCSPMKGHSHVYWYRQLPEEGLKFMVYLQKENIIDESGMPKERFSAEFPKEGPSILRIQQVVRGDSAAYFCASSTGSNQPQHFGDGTRLSIL.

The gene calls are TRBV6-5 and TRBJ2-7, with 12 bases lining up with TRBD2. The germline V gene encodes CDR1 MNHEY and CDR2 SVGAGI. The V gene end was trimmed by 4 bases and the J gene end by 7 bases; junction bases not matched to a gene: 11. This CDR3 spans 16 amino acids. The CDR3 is CASSSPTSGGPGEQYF. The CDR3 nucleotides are TGTGCCAGCAGTTCTCCGACTAGCGGGGGCCCGGGAGAGCAGTACTTC.

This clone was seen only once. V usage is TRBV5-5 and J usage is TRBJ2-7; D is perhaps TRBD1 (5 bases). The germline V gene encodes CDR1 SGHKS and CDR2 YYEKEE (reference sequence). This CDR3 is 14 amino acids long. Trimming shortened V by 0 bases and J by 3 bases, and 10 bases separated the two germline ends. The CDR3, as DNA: TGTGCCAGCAGCTTGGTCAGGGATAACTACGAGCAGTACTTC. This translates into CASSLVRDNYEQYF.

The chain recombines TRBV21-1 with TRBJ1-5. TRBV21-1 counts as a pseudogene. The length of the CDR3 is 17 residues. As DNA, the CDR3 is TGTGCCAGCAGCAAGGGGAGGATGTATCACGAGAATCAGCCCCAGCATTTT. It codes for CASSKGRMYHENQPQHF.

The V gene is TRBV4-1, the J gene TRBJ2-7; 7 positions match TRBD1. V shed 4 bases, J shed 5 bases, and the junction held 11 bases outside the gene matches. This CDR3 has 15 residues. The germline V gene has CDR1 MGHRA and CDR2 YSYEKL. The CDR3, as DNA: TGCGCCAGCAGCCGTCCGGGACAGAAAGACAACGAGCAGTACTTC. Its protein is CASSRPGQKDNEQYF.

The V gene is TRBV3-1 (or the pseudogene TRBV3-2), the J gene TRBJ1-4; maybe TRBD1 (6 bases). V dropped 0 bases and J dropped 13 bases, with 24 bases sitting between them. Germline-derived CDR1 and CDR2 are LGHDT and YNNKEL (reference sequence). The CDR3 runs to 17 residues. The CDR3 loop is CASSQDSRQGLLKRLFF. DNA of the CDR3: TGTGCCAGCAGCCAAGATTCGAGGCAGGGGTTGTTGAAAAGACTGTTTTTT.

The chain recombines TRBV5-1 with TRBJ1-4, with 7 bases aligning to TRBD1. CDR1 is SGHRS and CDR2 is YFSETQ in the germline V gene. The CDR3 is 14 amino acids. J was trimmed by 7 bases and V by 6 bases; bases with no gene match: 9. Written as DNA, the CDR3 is TGCGCCAGCAACACAGGGGACAGACCTGAAAAACTGTTTTTT. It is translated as CASNTGDRPEKLFF.

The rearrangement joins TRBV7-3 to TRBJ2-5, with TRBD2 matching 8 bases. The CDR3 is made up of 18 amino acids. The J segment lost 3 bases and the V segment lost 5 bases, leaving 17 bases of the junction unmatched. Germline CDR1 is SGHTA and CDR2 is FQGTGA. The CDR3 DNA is TGTGCCAGCAGCCCCCCGACTAGCGTGGGGGTAGGTGAAGAGACCCAGTACTTC. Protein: CASSPPTSVGVGEETQYF.

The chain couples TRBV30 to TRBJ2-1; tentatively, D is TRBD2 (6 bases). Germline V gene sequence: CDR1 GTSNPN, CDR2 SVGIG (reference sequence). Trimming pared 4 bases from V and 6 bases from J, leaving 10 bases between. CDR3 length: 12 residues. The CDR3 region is CAWTSVTNEQFF. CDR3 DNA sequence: TGTGCCTGGACTAGCGTCACCAATGAGCAGTTCTTC.

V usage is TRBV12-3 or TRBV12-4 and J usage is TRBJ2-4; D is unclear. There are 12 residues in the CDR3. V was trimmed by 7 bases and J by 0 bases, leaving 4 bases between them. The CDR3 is CASTGAKNIQYF. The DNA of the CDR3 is TGTGCCAGCACAGGAGCCAAAAACATTCAGTACTTC.